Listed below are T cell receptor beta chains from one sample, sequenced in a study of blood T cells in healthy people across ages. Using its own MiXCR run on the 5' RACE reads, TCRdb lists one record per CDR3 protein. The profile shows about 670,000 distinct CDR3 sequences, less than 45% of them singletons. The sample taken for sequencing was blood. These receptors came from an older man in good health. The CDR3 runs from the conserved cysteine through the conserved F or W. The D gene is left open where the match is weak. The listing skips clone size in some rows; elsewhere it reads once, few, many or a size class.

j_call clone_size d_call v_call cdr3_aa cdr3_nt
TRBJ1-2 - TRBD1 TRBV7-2 CASSLGGDRGSGYTF TGTGCCAGCAGCTTAGGGGGGGACAGGGGAAGTGGCTACACCTTC
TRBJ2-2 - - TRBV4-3 CASSQGGGINTGELFF TGCGCCAGCAGCCAAGGGGGCGGGATCAACACCGGGGAGCTGTTTTTT
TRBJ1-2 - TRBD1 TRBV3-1 CASTRAEGTGAAGYTF TGTGCCAGCACCAGGGCTGAAGGAACAGGGGCTGCAGGCTACACCTTC
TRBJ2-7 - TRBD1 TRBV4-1 CASSRGTGPVGKQYF TGCGCCAGCAGTCGGGGGACAGGTCCTGTTGGGAAGCAGTACTTC
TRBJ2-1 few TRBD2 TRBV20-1 CSASDSGGPHNEQFF TGCAGTGCTAGTGATAGCGGGGGACCGCACAATGAGCAGTTCTTC
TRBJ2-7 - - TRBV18 CASSATGRSYEQYF TGTGCCAGCTCAGCGACAGGGAGGTCCTACGAGCAGTACTTC
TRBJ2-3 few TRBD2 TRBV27 CASSLLGLAGGPDTQYF TGTGCCAGCAGTTTATTGGGGCTAGCGGGAGGGCCAGATACGCAGTATTTT
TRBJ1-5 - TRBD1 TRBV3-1 CASSARGTGGQPQHF TGTGCCAGCAGCGCCCGAGGGACAGGTGGTCAGCCCCAGCATTTT
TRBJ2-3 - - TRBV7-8 CASSSARGSTDTQYF TGTGCCAGCAGCTCAGCTCGGGGTAGCACAGATACGCAGTATTTT
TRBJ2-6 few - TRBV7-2 CASSNGGRAGANVLTF TGTGCCAGCAGCAATGGGGGCCGGGCCGGGGCCAACGTCCTGACTTTC
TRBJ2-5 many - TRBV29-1 CSVAISGQGTQYF TGCAGCGTTGCCATTAGTGGCCAGGGGACCCAGTACTTC
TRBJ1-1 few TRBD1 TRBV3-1 CASSRPGQGNGPEAFF TGTGCCAGCAGCCGACCTGGACAGGGGAATGGGCCTGAAGCTTTCTTT
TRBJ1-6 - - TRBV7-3 CASSHQADGGHSPLHF TGTGCCAGCAGCCACCAAGCCGACGGGGGGCATTCACCCCTCCACTTT
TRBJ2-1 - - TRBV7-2 CASSLVETSYNEQFF TGTGCCAGCAGCTTAGTGGAGACCTCCTACAATGAGCAGTTCTTC
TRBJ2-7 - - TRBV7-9 CSSSFVAGASSYNEQYF TGTTCCAGCAGCTTCGTCGCAGGGGCGAGCTCCTACAATGAGCAGTACTTC
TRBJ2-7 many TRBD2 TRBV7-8 CASRLGLAQTYEQYF TGTGCCAGCAGACTTGGACTAGCGCAGACCTACGAGCAGTACTTC
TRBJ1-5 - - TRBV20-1 CSARVGRRDQPQHF TGCAGTGCTAGAGTAGGTCGGCGGGACCAGCCCCAGCATTTT
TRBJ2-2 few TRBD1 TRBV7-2 CASSLAGTGYGTGELFF TGTGCCAGCAGCTTAGCTGGGACAGGTTACGGCACCGGGGAGCTGTTTTTT
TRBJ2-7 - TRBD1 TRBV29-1 CSVAGTGARNEQYF TGCAGCGTTGCTGGGACAGGGGCGAGGAACGAGCAGTACTTC
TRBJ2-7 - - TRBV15 CATSTPDGSYEQYF TGTGCCACCAGCACCCCGGACGGGTCCTACGAGCAGTACTTC